These 11 T cell receptor beta chains originate from one sample sequenced in a study of T cell responses to AZD1222 COVID-19 vaccine. Assay used: immunoSEQ multiplex PCR; TCRdb lists only in-frame clones, some missing. The sample has some 150,000 clones; 93% are singletons. The specimen comprised peripheral blood, sampled on day 0 of AZD1222 vaccination. Every receptor here comes from an adult in good health.

This clone has more than one count but fewer than ten. The rearrangement joins TRBV6-5 to TRBJ2-1; 7 bases line up with TRBD2. The CDR3 is 15 amino acids. CDR1 is MNHEY, CDR2 SVGAGI, per germline. V was pared by 6 bases and J by 0 bases, with 5 bases of the junction left unmatched. DNA of the CDR3: TGTGCCAGCAGCAACCGGGGGGACTCCTACAATGAGCAGTTCTTC. It is translated as CASSNRGDSYNEQFF.

The J gene is TRBJ1-2, the V gene TRBV2, with D unclear. V lost 4 bases to trimming and J lost 7 bases, with 13 bases between them. CDR3 size: 13 residues. Germline CDR1 and CDR2: SNHLY and FYNNEI. CDR3 amino acids: CASSGFGVFGYTF. The DNA for the CDR3 is TGTGCCAGCAGTGGATTCGGGGTCTTTGGCTACACCTTC. Filled out from reference TRBV2 and TRBJ1-2, the complete variable domain reads EPEVTQTPSHQVTQMGQEVILRCVPISNHLYFYWYRQILGQKVEFLVSFYNNEISEKSEIFDDQFSVERPDGSNFTLKIRSTKLEDSAMYFCASSGFGVFGYTFGSGTRLTVV.

The chain joins TRBV28 to TRBJ2-7, with TRBD1 matching 8 bases. With 3 bases clipped from V and 3 bases from J, the junction kept 10 bases outside the gene matches. The germline CDR1 and CDR2 sequences are MDHEN and SYDVKM. The CDR3 is 16 amino acids. CDR3 nucleotide sequence: TGTGCCAGCAGTTTCCCGCGACAGGGGCGTCGCTACGAGCAGTACTTC. Amino acid sequence: CASSFPRQGRRYEQYF.

This rearrangement joins TRBV10-3 to TRBJ2-3; 10 nucleotides agree with TRBD2. J lost 2 bases, V lost 0 bases, and 8 bases had no gene match. Per the germline V gene, CDR1 is ENHRY and CDR2 is SYGVKD. CDR3 length equals 18 residues. This CDR3 reads CAISESGLASLATDTQYF. In DNA, the CDR3 is TGTGCCATCAGTGAGTCGGGACTAGCGAGCCTAGCCACAGATACGCAGTATTTT.

The chain links TRBV6-6 to TRBJ1-2, with 8 bases that match TRBD1. Unmatched junction bases numbered 2, after V lost 7 bases and J lost 7 bases. CDR1 is MNHNY and CDR2 is SVGAGI in the germline V gene (reference sequence). The CDR3 is 11 residues long. The CDR3 reads CASTDRGGYTF. CDR3 in DNA: TGTGCCAGCACCGACAGGGGTGGCTACACCTTC.

This clone showed up just once. The chain employs TRBV18 and TRBJ2-7, with D possibly TRBD1 on 5 matching bases. The CDR3 extends over 14 amino acids. CDR1 is KGHSH and CDR2 is LQKENI in the germline V gene. Trimming left V 5 bases short and J 2 bases short, with 13 bases between. CDR3 DNA sequence: TGTGCCAGCTCATTGGACGGACAAGCCTACGAGCAGTACTTC. Translated, it gives CASSLDGQAYEQYF.

J is TRBJ1-4 and V is TRBV5-1; TRBD1 matches at 7 bases. There are 15 residues in the CDR3. The V and J ends lost 4 bases and 8 bases, in that order; junction bases with no gene match: 11. Per germline, CDR1 SGHRS and CDR2 YFSETQ. The CDR3 region is CASSIGTEGREKLFF. The CDR3 DNA sequence: TGCGCCAGCAGCATAGGGACAGAAGGGAGGGAAAAACTGTTTTTT.

This chain links TRBV19 with TRBJ2-7; possible D gene TRBD2, 5 bases. There are 13 residues in the CDR3. Germline V gene sequence: CDR1 LNHDA, CDR2 SQIVND (reference sequence). V lost 6 bases to trimming and J lost 7 bases, with 16 bases between them. The CDR3 nucleotides are TGTGCCAGTAGCCCTGGACGGGGTTGGGAGCAGTACTTC. Its translation is CASSPGRGWEQYF.

The chain has TRBV27 and TRBJ1-1; TRBD1 is a possible D gene (5 bases). V shed 8 bases and J shed 1 base, with 11 bases lying between them. The CDR3 runs to 13 residues. Per germline, CDR1 MNHEY and CDR2 SMNVEV (reference sequence). The CDR3 bases are TGTGCCAGCGGGGGGACGGAGAACACTGAAGCTTTCTTT. Translation: CASGGTENTEAFF.

The chain links TRBV6-6 to TRBJ2-2; 8 bases align to TRBD1. The CDR3 is 15 amino acids. With V trimmed by 6 bases and J by 3 bases, 6 bases remained unmatched. CDR1 and CDR2 (germline): MNHNY, SVGAGI (reference sequence). This CDR3 is CASSLTDRDTGELFF. The CDR3 bases are TGTGCCAGCAGCCTTACGGACAGGGACACCGGGGAGCTGTTTTTT.

The chain uses TRBV28 and TRBJ2-1; perhaps TRBD1 as D (5 bases). This CDR3 spans 11 amino acids. The ends were cut back, 5 bases at V and 9 bases at J, with 8 bases in the middle. Germline loops: CDR1 MDHEN, CDR2 SYDVKM. The CDR3 region is CASSLDSEQFF. The CDR3 coding sequence is TGTGCCAGCAGTCTAGACAGTGAGCAGTTCTTC.